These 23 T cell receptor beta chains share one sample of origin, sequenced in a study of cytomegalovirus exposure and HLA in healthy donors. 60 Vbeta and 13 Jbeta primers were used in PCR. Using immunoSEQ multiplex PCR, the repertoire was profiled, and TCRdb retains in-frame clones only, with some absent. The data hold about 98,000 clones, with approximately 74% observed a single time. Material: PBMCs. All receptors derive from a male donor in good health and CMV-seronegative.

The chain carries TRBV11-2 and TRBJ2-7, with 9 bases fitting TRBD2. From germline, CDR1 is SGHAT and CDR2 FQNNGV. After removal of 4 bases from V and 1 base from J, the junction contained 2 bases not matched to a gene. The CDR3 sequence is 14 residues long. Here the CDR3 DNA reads TGTGCCAGCAGCTCTCTAGCGGGATCCTACGAGCAGTACTTC. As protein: CASSSLAGSYEQYF.

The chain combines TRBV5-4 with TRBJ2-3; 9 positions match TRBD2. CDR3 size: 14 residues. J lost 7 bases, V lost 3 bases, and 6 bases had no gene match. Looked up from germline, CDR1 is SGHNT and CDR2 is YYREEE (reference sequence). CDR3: CASSSSGTLNTQYF. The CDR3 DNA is TGTGCCAGCAGCTCTAGCGGGACTCTTAATACGCAGTATTTT.

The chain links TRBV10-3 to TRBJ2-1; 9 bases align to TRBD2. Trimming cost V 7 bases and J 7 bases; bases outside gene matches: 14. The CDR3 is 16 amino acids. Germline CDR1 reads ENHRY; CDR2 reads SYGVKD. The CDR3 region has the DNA TGTGCCATCAAGTTAGCTAGCGGGATCACCGGGAATGAGCAGTTCTTC. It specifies CAIKLASGITGNEQFF.

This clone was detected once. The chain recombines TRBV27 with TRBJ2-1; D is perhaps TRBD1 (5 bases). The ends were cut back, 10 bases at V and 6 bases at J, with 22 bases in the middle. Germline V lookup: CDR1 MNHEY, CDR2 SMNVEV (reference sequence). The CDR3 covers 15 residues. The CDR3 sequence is CANHPSRVGVNEQFF. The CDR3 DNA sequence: TGTGCCAATCACCCCAGCAGGGTGGGTGTCAATGAGCAGTTCTTC.

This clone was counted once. This CDR3 reads CASSSSTSGIFNEQFF. The CDR3 DNA reads as TGTGCCAGCAGCTCCTCGACTAGCGGGATATTCAATGAGCAGTTCTTC. The genes are TRBV7-9 and TRBJ2-1; 11 bases match TRBD2. The junction had 8 bases not matched to a gene; V was cut back by 4 bases and J by 6 bases. The CDR3 is 16 amino acids. Looked up from germline, CDR1 is SEHNR and CDR2 is FQNEAQ (reference sequence). The complete variable domain, with remaining parts taken from reference TRBV7-9 and TRBJ2-1, reads DTGVSQNPRHKITKRGQNVTFRCDPISEHNRLYWYRQTLGQGPEFLTYFQNEAQLEKSRLLSDRFSAERPKGSFSTLEIQRTEQGDSAMYLCASSSSTSGIFNEQFFGPGTRLTVL.

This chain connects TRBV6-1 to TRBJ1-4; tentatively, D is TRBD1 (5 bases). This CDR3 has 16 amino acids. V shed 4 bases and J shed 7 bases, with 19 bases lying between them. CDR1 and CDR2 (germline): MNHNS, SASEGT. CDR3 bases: TGTGCCAGCAGTGGAATAGGGGTTGGTTTAGGTGAAAAACTGTTTTTT. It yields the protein CASSGIGVGLGEKLFF.

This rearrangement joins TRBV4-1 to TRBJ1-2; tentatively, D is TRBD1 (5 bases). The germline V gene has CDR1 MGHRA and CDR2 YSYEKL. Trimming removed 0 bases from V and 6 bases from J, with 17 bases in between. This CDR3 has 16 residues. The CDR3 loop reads CASSQENPDSHDGYTF. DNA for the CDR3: TGCGCCAGCAGCCAAGAGAACCCCGACAGCCACGATGGCTACACCTTC.

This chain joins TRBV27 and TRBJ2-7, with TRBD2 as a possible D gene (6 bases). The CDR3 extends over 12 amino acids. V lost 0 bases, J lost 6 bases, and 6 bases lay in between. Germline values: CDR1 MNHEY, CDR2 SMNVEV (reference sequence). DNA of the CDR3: TGTGCCAGCAGTTTATCGGGGGGCGAGCAGTACTTC. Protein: CASSLSGGEQYF.

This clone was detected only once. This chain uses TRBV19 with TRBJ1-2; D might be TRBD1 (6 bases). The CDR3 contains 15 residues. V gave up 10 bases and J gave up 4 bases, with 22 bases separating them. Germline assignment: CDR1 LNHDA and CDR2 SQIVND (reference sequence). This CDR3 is CATSGAARALYGYTF. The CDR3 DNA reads TGTGCCACTTCAGGGGCCGCGAGGGCTCTCTATGGCTACACCTTC.

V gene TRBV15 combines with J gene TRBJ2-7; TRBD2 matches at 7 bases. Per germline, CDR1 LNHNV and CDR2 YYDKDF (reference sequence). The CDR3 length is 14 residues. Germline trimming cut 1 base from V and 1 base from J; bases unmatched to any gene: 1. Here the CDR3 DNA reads TGTGCCACCAGCAGAGGGGGGGGTTCCTACGAGCAGTACTTC. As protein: CATSRGGGSYEQYF.

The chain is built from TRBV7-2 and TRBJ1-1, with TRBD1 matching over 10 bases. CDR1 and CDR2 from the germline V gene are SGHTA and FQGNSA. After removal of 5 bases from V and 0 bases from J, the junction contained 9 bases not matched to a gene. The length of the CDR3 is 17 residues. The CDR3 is CASSDGTGALLNTEAFF. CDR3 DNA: TGTGCCAGCAGCGACGGGACAGGGGCCCTTTTGAACACTGAAGCTTTCTTT.

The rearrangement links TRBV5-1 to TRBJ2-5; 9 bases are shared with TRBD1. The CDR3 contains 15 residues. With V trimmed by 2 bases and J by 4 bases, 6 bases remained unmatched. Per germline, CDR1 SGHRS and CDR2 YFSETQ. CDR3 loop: CASSLSGQGRETQYF. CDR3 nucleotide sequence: TGCGCCAGCAGCTTATCGGGACAGGGAAGAGAGACCCAGTACTTC.

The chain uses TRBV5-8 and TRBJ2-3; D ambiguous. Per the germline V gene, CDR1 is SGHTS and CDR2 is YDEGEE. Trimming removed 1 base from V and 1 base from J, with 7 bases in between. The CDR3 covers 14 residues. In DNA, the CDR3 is TGTGCCAGCAGCTTGTTTCAGGGCACAGATACGCAGTATTTT. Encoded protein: CASSLFQGTDTQYF.

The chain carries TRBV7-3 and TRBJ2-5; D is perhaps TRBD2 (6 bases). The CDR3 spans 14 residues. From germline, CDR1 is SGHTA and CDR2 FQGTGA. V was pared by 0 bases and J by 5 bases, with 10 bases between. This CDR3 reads CASSLTGAGETQYF. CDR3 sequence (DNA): TGTGCCAGCAGCTTAACTGGCGCGGGGGAGACCCAGTACTTC.

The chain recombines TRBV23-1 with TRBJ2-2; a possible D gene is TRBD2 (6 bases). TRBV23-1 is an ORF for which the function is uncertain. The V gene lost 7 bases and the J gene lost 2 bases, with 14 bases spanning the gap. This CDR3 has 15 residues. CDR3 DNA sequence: TGCGCCAGCAATGGGTTGGGGGGTAACACCGGGGAGCTGTTTTTT. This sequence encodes CASNGLGGNTGELFF.

CDR3 sequence: CASSPRLAGGSGANVLTF. The CDR3 DNA reads TGTGCCAGCAGCCCGCGACTAGCGGGAGGGTCTGGGGCCAACGTCCTGACTTTC. The J gene is TRBJ2-6, the V gene TRBV9, with 14 bases identical to TRBD2. CDR1 and CDR2 (germline): SGDLS, YYNGEE. The junction had 4 bases not matched to a gene; V was cut back by 4 bases and J by 1 base. The CDR3 extends over 18 amino acids. The variable domain in full, with the rest retrieved from reference TRBV9 and TRBJ2-6, is DSGVTQTPKHLITATGQRVTLRCSPRSGDLSVYWYQQSLDQGLQFLIQYYNGEERAKGNILERFSAQQFPDLHSELNLSSLELGDSALYFCASSPRLAGGSGANVLTFGAGSRLTVL.

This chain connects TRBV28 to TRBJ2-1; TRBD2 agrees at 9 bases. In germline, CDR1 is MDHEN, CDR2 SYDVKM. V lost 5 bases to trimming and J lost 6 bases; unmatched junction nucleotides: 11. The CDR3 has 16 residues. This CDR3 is CASSAGPGLAANEQFF. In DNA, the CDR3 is TGTGCCAGCAGTGCCGGGCCGGGACTAGCCGCCAATGAGCAGTTCTTC. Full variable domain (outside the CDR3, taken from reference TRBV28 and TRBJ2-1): DVKVTQSSRYLVKRTGEKVFLECVQDMDHENMFWYRQDPGLGLRLIYFSYDVKMKEKGDIPEGYSVSREKKERFSLILESASTNQTSMYLCASSAGPGLAANEQFFGPGTRLTVL.

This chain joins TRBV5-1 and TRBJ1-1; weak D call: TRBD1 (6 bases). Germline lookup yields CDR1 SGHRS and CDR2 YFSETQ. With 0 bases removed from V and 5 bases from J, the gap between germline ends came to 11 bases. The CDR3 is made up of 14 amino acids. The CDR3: CASSLGFQGTEAFF. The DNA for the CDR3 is TGCGCCAGCAGCTTGGGTTTCCAGGGGACTGAAGCTTTCTTT.

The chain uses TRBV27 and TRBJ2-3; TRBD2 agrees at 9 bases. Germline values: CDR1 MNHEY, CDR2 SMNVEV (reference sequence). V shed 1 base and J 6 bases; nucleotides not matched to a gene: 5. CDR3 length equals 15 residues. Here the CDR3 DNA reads TGTGCCAGCAGTTTATGGGCGGGAGGGCCTGATACGCAGTATTTT. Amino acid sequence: CASSLWAGGPDTQYF.

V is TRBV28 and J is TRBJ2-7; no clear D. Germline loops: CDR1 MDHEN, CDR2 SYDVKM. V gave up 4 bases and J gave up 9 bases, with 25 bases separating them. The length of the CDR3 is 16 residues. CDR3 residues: CASSSIGTKIQWWQYF. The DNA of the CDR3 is TGTGCCAGCAGTTCCATTGGTACGAAAATCCAGTGGTGGCAGTACTTC.

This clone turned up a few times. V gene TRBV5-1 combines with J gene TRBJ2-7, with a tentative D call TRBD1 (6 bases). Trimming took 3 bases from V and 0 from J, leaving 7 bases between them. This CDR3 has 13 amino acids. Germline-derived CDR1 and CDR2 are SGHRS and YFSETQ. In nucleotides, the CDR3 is TGCGCCAGCAGCTGGACAGCCTCCTACGAGCAGTACTTC. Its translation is CASSWTASYEQYF.

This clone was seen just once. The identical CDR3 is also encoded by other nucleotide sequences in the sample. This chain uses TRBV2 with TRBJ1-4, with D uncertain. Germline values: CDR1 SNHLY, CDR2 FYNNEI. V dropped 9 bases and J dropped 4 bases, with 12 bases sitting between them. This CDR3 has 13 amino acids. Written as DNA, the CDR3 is TGTGCCAGAGCAAGGCAGGTTAATGAAAAACTGTTTTTT. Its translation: CARARQVNEKLFF.

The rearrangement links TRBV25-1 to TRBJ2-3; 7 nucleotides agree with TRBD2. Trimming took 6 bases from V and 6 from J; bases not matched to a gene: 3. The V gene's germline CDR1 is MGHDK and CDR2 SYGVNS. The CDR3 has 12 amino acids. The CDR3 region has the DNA TGTGCCAGCAGGACCGGGGGGGATACGCAGTATTTT. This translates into CASRTGGDTQYF.